This T cell receptor (beta chain) emerged from a study of blood T cell repertoires in COVID-19. Overall study: Sites across the United States, Italy and Spain contributed samples from acute and convalescent COVID-19. Nucleic acid was either cDNA or gDNA, and it came from T cells, B-cell-depleted T cells, or PBMCs.

Original handling: Amplification of reference gene primers provided the estimated nucleated cell counts. Clones were sequenced by immunoSEQ multiplex PCR, and TCRdb holds only the in-frame ones, with some missing. That table furnishes V, J and clone size, whereas the DNA furnished D and trimming. The sample has some 300,000 clones; around 89% are singletons. This CDR3 has 13 amino acids. The germline CDR1 and CDR2 sequences are SGHTA and FQGTGA. Trimming took off 4 bases at V and 1 base at J, with 7 bases between the two ends. Seattle participants joined during active infection and were tracked over time.

The origin of this receptor is a woman in her forties or fifties with COVID-19, enrolled during active disease. The chain combines TRBV7-3 with TRBJ1-1, with no clear D. The sequenced sample consisted of peripheral blood. CDR3 DNA sequence: TGTGCCAGCAGCTCTTCTACGAACACTGAAGCTTTCTTT. Its translation: CASSSSTNTEAFF.